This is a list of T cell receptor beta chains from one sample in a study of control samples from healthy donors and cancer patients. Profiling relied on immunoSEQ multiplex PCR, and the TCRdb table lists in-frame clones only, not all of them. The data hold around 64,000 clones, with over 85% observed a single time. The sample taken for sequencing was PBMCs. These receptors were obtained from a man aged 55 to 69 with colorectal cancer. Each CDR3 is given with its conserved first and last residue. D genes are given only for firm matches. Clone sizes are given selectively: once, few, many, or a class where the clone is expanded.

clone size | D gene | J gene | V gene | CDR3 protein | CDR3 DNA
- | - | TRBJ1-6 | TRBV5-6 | CASSPYNSPLHF | TGTGCCAGCAGCCCTTATAATTCACCCCTCCACTTT
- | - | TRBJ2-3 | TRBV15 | CATSINRDPSTDTQYF | TGTGCCACCAGCATCAACAGGGACCCCAGCACAGATACGCAGTATTTT
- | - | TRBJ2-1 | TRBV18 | CASSPSIVGEQFF | TGTGCCAGCTCACCTTCGATAGTGGGCGAGCAGTTCTTC
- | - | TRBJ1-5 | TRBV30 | CAWNLGPNQPQHF | TGTGCCTGGAACCTCGGACCCAATCAGCCCCAGCATTTT
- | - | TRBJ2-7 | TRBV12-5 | CASGWMRGEQYF | TGTGCTAGTGGTTGGATGAGAGGGGAGCAGTACTTC
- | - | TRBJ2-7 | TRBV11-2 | CASSLVGLQYF | TGTGCCAGCAGCTTGGTCGGGTTGCAGTACTTC
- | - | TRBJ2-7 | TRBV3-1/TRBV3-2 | CATASFYEQYF | TGTGCCACCGCTAGCTTCTACGAGCAGTACTTC
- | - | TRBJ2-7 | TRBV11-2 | CASSPSYEQYF | TGTGCCAGCAGCCCTTCCTACGAGCAGTACTTC
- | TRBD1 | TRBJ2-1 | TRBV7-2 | CASSLIGGQGAYEQFF | TGTGCCAGCAGCTTGATAGGGGGACAGGGGGCCTATGAGCAGTTCTTC
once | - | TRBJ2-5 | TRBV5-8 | CASSLPGGGGTQYF | TGTGCCAGCAGCCTACCCGGGGGTGGCGGGACCCAGTACTTC
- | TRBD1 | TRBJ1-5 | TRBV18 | CASSAGQGSIQPQHF | TGTGCCAGCTCGGCCGGACAGGGGTCTATTCAGCCCCAGCATTTT
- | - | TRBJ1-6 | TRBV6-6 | CASTSGSPLHF | TGTGCCAGCACCTCAGGCTCACCCCTCCACTTT
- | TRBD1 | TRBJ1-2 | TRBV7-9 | CASSFSPDRGEYGYTF | TGTGCCAGCAGCTTCTCCCCGGACAGGGGAGAATATGGCTACACCTTC
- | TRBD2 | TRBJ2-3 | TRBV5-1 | CASSLARGGSTDTQYF | TGCGCCAGCAGCTTGGCCCGGGGGGGTAGCACAGATACGCAGTATTTT
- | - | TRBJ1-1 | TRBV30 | CAWSVQDGTEAFF | TGTGCCTGGAGTGTGCAGGACGGGACTGAAGCTTTCTTT
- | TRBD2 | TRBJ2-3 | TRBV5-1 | CASNGGGPTDTQYF | TGCGCCAGTAACGGGGGGGGCCCCACAGATACGCAGTATTTT
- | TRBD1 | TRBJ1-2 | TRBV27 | CASSFQGTAYGYTF | TGTGCCAGCAGTTTCCAGGGGACAGCCTATGGCTACACCTTC